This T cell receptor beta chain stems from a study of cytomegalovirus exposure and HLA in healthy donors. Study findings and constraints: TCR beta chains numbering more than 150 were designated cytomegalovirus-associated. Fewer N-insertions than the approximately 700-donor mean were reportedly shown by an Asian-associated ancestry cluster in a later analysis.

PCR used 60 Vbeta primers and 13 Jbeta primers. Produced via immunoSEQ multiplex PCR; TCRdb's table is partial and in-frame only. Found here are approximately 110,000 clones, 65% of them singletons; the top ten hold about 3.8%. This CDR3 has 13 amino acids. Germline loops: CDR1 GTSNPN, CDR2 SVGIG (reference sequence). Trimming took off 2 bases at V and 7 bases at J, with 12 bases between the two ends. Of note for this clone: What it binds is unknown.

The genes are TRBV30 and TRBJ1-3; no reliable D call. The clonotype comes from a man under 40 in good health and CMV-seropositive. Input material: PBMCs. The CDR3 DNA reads TGTGCCTGGAGTAGGGCCAGCGGGAACACCATATATTTT. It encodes CAWSRASGNTIYF. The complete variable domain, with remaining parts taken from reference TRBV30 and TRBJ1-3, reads SQTIHQWPATLVQPVGSPLSLECTVEGTSNPNLYWYRQAAGRGLQLLFYSVGIGQISSEVPQNLSASRPQDRQFILSSKKLLLSDSGFYLCAWSRASGNTIYFGEGSWLTVV.